Reported below is one TCR beta chain. Its cognate antigen is unknown. Autoimmune disease history or systemic immunosuppression was exclusionary. This table comes from immunoSEQ multiplex PCR, and its TCRdb copy is limited to in-frame clones, with some not included. The sample lists around 64,000 clones, 87% occurring once. The sample belongs to a study of OX40 agonist ivuxolimab in advanced cancers. Points from the study as a whole: Both blood CD4+ and CD8+ T cells showed clonal growth by week 6 at 0.1 to 3.0 mg/kg.

The TCR originated in an adult with an advanced solid tumor such as melanoma, head and neck, liver or kidney cancer. The material was CD4+ or CD8+ T cells sorted from blood, obtained in a trial of the OX40 agonist ivuxolimab.

CDR3 amino acids: CATSRARGQGNEELFF. CDR3 nucleotides: TGTGCCACCAGCAGAGCTAGGGGACAGGGTAACGAGGAGCTGTTTTTT. The V gene is TRBV15, the J gene TRBJ2-2; TRBD1 matches 9 bases. Per germline, CDR1 LNHNV and CDR2 YYDKDF (reference sequence). Losses at the gene ends were 1 base for V and 10 bases for J; bases not matched to a gene: 10. This CDR3 is 16 amino acids long.